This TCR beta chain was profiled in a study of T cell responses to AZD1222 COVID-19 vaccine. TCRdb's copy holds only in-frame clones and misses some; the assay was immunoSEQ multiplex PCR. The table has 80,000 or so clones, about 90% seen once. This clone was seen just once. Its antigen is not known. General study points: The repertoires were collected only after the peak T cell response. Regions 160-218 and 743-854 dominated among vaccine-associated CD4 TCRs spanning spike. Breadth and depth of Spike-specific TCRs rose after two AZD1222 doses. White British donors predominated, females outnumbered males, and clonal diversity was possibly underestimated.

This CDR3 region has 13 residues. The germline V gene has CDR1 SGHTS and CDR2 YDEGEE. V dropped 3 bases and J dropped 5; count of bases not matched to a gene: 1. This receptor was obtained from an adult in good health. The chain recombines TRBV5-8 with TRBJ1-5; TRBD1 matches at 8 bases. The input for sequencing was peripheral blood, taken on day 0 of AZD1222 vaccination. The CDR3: CASSSDRDQPQHF. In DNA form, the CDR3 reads TGTGCCAGCAGCTCGGACAGGGATCAGCCCCAGCATTTT.